Following are 29 T cell receptor beta chains from one sample sequenced in a study of blood T cells in healthy people across ages (dated by TCRdb to the mid-2010s). The library was built by means of 5' RACE. Data came from an Illumina HiSeq 2500. A second 7 to 11 cycle PCR used a sample-barcoded 5' primer and a J-beta primer mix. Starting from the raw public reads, TCRdb applied fastp trimming at Q25, assembled clones with MiXCR and retained in-frame beta chains. Each entry is one CDR3 protein sequence, shown with its most common DNA and genes. For this sample the table gives about 1.5 million distinct CDR3 sequences, of which roughly 45% were detected only once. 6.5% to 10% of the sample belongs to the ten largest clones. The specimen was blood. Receptor source: a woman younger than 35 in good health.

Note on this clonotype: The junction shows a germline mismatch at one end, possibly a read error. The chain employs TRBV10-3 and TRBJ2-7; a possible D gene is TRBD2 (7 bases). CDR1 is ENHRY and CDR2 is SYGVKD in the germline V gene. CDR3 size: 14 residues. CDR3 amino acids: CAIIEGGLGGEQYF. CDR3 sequence (DNA): TGTGCCATCATTGAGGGAGGGCTAGGGGGTGAGCAGTACTTC.

This clonotype was seen only a few times. V is TRBV5-6 and J is TRBJ1-5; the match to TRBD1 covers 9 bases. The CDR3 contains 17 residues. CDR1 is SGHDT and CDR2 is YYEEEE in the germline V gene. The junction had 7 bases not matched to a gene; V was cut back by 0 bases and J by 3 bases. CDR3 DNA sequence: TGTGCCAGCAGCTTGGCCTCACAGGGGGCGTTCAATCAGCCCCAGCATTTT. Protein product: CASSLASQGAFNQPQHF.

J is TRBJ1-2 and V is TRBV21-1; whether TRBD1, the table's D call, matches the DNA was not checked. TRBV21-1 is designated a pseudogene. This CDR3 has 16 residues. CDR3 region: CASSSKGGTALYGYTF. CDR3 DNA: TGTGCCAGCAGTTCAAAAGGGGGGACAGCACTTTATGGCTACACCTTC.

This chain connects TRBV5-6 to TRBJ2-5; D is tentatively TRBD1 or TRBD2 (6 bases each). Trimming took 6 bases from V and 3 from J, leaving 12 bases between them. CDR1 SGHDT and CDR2 YYEEEE come from the germline V gene. The CDR3 runs 13 residues. The CDR3 nucleotides read TGTGCCAGCATCTCGGGGGCCGAAGAGACCCAGTACTTC. This translates into CASISGAEETQYF.

This clonotype was counted between two and nine times. This sequence joins TRBV27 and TRBJ2-3, with D perhaps TRBD1 (6 bases). Germline V CDR1 and CDR2: MNHEY, SMNVEV (reference sequence). With 3 bases removed from V and 8 bases from J, the gap between germline ends came to 24 bases. The CDR3 totals 17 residues. The CDR3 coding sequence is TGTGCCAGCAGTTTGGTCGTCCTGGACAGAAGGTTTTTTACGCAGTATTTT. This codes for CASSLVVLDRRFFTQYF.

This clonotype was observed a single time. The rearrangement uses TRBV6-2 or TRBV6-3 and TRBJ1-1; D ambiguous. This CDR3 has 14 residues. V lost 2 bases, J lost 5 bases, and 12 bases lay in between. Germline assignment: CDR1 MNHEY and CDR2 SVGEGT. The CDR3, as DNA: TGTGCCAGCAGTTACGCAAGGTCTAGGACTGAAGCTTTCTTT. This sequence encodes CASSYARSRTEAFF.

This rearrangement joins TRBV5-1 to TRBJ2-5; the D is unclear. Trimming left V 5 bases short and J 0 bases short, with 11 bases between. This CDR3 comprises 14 residues. CDR1 and CDR2 from the germline V gene are SGHRS and YFSETQ. The CDR3 reads CASRSQEYQETQYF. DNA of the CDR3: TGCGCCAGCAGGTCCCAGGAGTACCAAGAGACCCAGTACTTC.

The chain uses TRBV20-1 and TRBJ2-3; tentative D call: TRBD2 (7 bases). This CDR3 is 16 amino acids long. V shed 0 bases and J shed 4 bases, with 17 bases lying between them. CDR1 and CDR2 from the germline V gene are DFQATT and SNEGSKA (reference sequence). CDR3 residues: CSAREGGGGVADTQYF. In DNA, the CDR3 is TGCAGTGCTAGAGAGGGGGGCGGGGGAGTCGCAGATACGCAGTATTTT.

This chain uses TRBV11-2 with TRBJ2-4; 9 nucleotides match TRBD1. The CDR3 is 18 amino acids. Germline V CDR1 and CDR2: SGHAT, FQNNGV. Germline trimming cut 1 base from V and 13 bases from J; bases unmatched to any gene: 20. The DNA of the CDR3 is TGTGCCAGCAGCTTAGTCCGAAGGGGGGACAGGGCGGCCTACGAACAGTACTTC. Translated, it gives CASSLVRRGDRAAYEQYF. Combining the CDR3 with reference TRBV11-2 and TRBJ2-4 gives the whole variable domain EAGVAQSPRYKIIEKRQSVAFWCNPISGHATLYWYQQILGQGPKLLIQFQNNGVVDDSQLPKDRFSAERLKGVDSTLKIQPAKLEDSAVYLCASSLVRRGDRAAYEQYFGAGTRLSVL.

This clonotype was detected once. The chain links TRBV5-1 to TRBJ2-7, with D perhaps matching TRBD1 (5 bases). Germline V gene sequence: CDR1 SGHRS, CDR2 YFSETQ. This CDR3 has 15 residues. V lost 6 bases, J lost 6 bases, and 22 bases lay in between. CDR3 sequence reads: CASTTPGLPSSEQYF. Here the CDR3 DNA reads TGCGCCAGCACCACTCCAGGGCTTCCCTCGAGCGAGCAGTACTTC.

This clonotype has just a few counts. The V gene is TRBV12-3 or TRBV12-4, the J gene TRBJ1-2, with D perhaps matching TRBD1 (6 bases). V shed 4 bases and J shed 4 bases, with 22 bases lying between them. The CDR3 extends over 17 amino acids. In DNA, the CDR3 is TGTGCCAGCAGTTCCGGGACACGGACCGAGTACTCCTATGGCTACACCTTC. It yields the protein CASSSGTRTEYSYGYTF.

This clonotype came up a few times. The J gene is TRBJ1-2, the V gene TRBV10-3; D not certain. The V gene lost 0 bases and the J gene lost 0 bases, with 11 bases spanning the gap. This CDR3 region has 16 residues. CDR1 and CDR2 from the germline V gene are ENHRY and SYGVKD. The CDR3 loop reads CAISESAEGANYGYTF. The CDR3 region has the DNA TGTGCCATCAGTGAGTCGGCAGAAGGAGCTAACTATGGCTACACCTTC.

The chain recombines TRBV28 with TRBJ1-2; 9 nucleotides align to TRBD1. The V gene end was trimmed by 4 bases and the J gene end by 3 bases; junction bases not matched to a gene: 9. The CDR3 covers 16 residues. Germline loops: CDR1 MDHEN, CDR2 SYDVKM. The CDR3 sequence is CASSSGTTGGYYGYTF. DNA for the CDR3: TGTGCCAGCAGTTCTGGGACGACAGGGGGTTACTATGGCTACACCTTC.

This clonotype was counted a few times. The chain combines TRBV3-1 with TRBJ1-1, with D maybe TRBD1 (5 bases). In germline, CDR1 is LGHDT, CDR2 YNNKEL (reference sequence). The CDR3 extends over 15 amino acids. V was shortened by 0 bases and J by 0 bases, with 8 bases between the two germline ends. CDR3 DNA sequence: TGTGCCAGCAGCCAAGAGGGGCAGATGAACACTGAAGCTTTCTTT. Translation: CASSQEGQMNTEAFF.

V and J are TRBV20-1 and TRBJ2-1, with D possibly being TRBD1 (6 bases). Germline V gene lookup returns CDR1 DFQATT and CDR2 SNEGSKA (reference sequence). The CDR3 consists of 15 residues. The V gene lost 1 base and the J gene lost 2 bases, with 12 bases spanning the gap. CDR3 nucleotide sequence: TGCAGTGCTAGAGGTGGGGACATTCCCTACAATGAGCAGTTCTTC. This sequence encodes CSARGGDIPYNEQFF.

The V and J genes are TRBV6-5 and TRBJ2-7; D is possibly TRBD1 (7 bases). The germline gives CDR1 MNHEY, CDR2 SVGAGI. The CDR3 runs to 13 residues. Between the trimmed V and J ends, which lost 6 bases and 3 bases, there was a span of 12 bases. The chain's CDR3 is CASRRDRFYEQYF. As DNA, the CDR3 is TGTGCCAGCAGGCGGGACAGATTCTACGAGCAGTACTTC.

The CDR3 coding sequence is TGCGCCAGCAGTCAAACCGGGACTAGCGGGATAGGGTATGAGCAGTACTTC. Amino acids: CASSQTGTSGIGYEQYF. This chain joins TRBV10-1 and TRBJ2-7; 13 bases fit TRBD2. V lost 5 bases and J lost 7; bases outside the gene matches: 14. The CDR3 contains 17 residues. Germline V gene lookup returns CDR1 WNHNN and CDR2 SYGVQD (reference sequence).

This clonotype was seen ten or more times. The gene calls are TRBV14 and TRBJ2-7; D is perhaps TRBD1 or TRBD2 (5 bases each). This CDR3 contains 14 residues. Trimming pared 2 bases from V and 3 bases from J, leaving 11 bases between. CDR1 SGHDN and CDR2 FVKESK come from the germline V gene. This chain's CDR3 is CASSQNAGSYEQYF. CDR3 sequence (DNA): TGTGCCAGCAGCCAAAACGCAGGGAGCTACGAGCAGTACTTC. The whole variable domain, filled in from reference TRBV14 and TRBJ2-7, reads EAGVTQFPSHSVIEKGQTVTLRCDPISGHDNLYWYRRVMGKEIKFLLHFVKESKQDESGMPNNRFLAERTGGTYSTLKVQPAELEDSGVYFCASSQNAGSYEQYFGPGTRLTVT.

The J gene is TRBJ1-5, the V gene TRBV10-2; a possible D gene is TRBD1 (6 bases). The germline V gene has CDR1 WSHSY and CDR2 SAAADI. The V end lost 8 bases, the J end lost 5 bases, and 13 bases lay between the germline ends. The CDR3 has 13 residues. The CDR3 DNA sequence: TGCGCCAGCGTGGGTGGGGGCGATCAGCCCCAGCATTTT. Residues: CASVGGGDQPQHF.

This clonotype was picked up a small number of times. The chain has TRBV3-1 and TRBJ2-5; D is perhaps TRBD2 (5 bases). This CDR3 has 16 amino acids. V lost 0 bases to trimming and J lost 4 bases, with 15 bases between them. Germline CDR1 is LGHDT and CDR2 is YNNKEL (reference sequence). For the CDR3, the DNA is TGTGCCAGCAGCCAAGAATCACTAGGCCTCGGAGAGACCCAGTACTTC. Its protein is CASSQESLGLGETQYF.

This rearrangement joins TRBV19 to TRBJ2-1; unclear D gene. The length of the CDR3 is 15 residues. Germline lookup yields CDR1 LNHDA and CDR2 SQIVND (reference sequence). V was trimmed by 1 base and J by 1 base, leaving 8 bases between them. CDR3 region: CASSIGGRSYNEQFF. The CDR3, as DNA: TGTGCCAGTAGTATAGGGGGTCGATCCTACAATGAGCAGTTCTTC. Based on the CDR3 plus reference TRBV19 and TRBJ2-1, the full variable domain is DGGITQSPKYLFRKEGQNVTLSCEQNLNHDAMYWYRQDPGQGLRLIYYSQIVNDFQKGDIAEGYSVSREKKESFPLTVTSAQKNPTAFYLCASSIGGRSYNEQFFGPGTRLTVL.

The genes are TRBV7-2 and TRBJ2-1; 10 bases are a match to TRBD2. This CDR3 region has 16 residues. The germline V gene has CDR1 SGHTA and CDR2 FQGNSA. The V and J ends lost 2 bases and 4 bases, in that order; junction bases with no gene match: 5. The CDR3 loop is CASSLSASGGYNEQFF. In DNA form, the CDR3 reads TGTGCCAGCAGCTTATCGGCTAGCGGGGGATACAATGAGCAGTTCTTC.

The genes are TRBV2 and TRBJ2-1; no clear D gene. The CDR3 loop spans 14 amino acids. Germline assignment: CDR1 SNHLY and CDR2 FYNNEI. Trimming removed 0 bases from V and 0 bases from J, with 3 bases in between. The CDR3 sequence is CASSEASSYNEQFF. The CDR3 DNA follows: TGTGCCAGCAGTGAAGCCAGCTCCTACAATGAGCAGTTCTTC.

The chain is built from TRBV27 and TRBJ1-1; 8 positions agree with TRBD1. Germline assignment: CDR1 MNHEY and CDR2 SMNVEV (reference sequence). Trimming at V came to 5 bases and at J to 7 bases, leaving 9 bases not matched to a gene. This CDR3 spans 14 amino acids. The CDR3 nucleotides read TGTGCCAGCAGTCTTGTAGACAGGGGTCATGAAGCTTTCTTT. This gives the protein CASSLVDRGHEAFF.

This chain connects TRBV15 to TRBJ1-4; a possible D gene is TRBD1 (6 bases). The germline V gene encodes CDR1 LNHNV and CDR2 YYDKDF (reference sequence). V lost 4 bases and J lost 8, with 11 bases in between. The CDR3 totals 13 residues. The CDR3 region is CATSTGRGEKLFF. The CDR3 DNA is TGTGCCACCAGCACGGGGAGGGGGGAAAAACTGTTTTTT. Full variable domain (outside the CDR3, taken from reference TRBV15 and TRBJ1-4): DAMVIQNPRYQVTQFGKPVTLSCSQTLNHNVMYWYQQKSSQAPKLLFHYYDKDFNNEADTPDNFQSRRPNTSFCFLDIRSPGLGDTAMYLCATSTGRGEKLFFGSGTQLSVL.

The chain joins TRBV25-1 to TRBJ2-3; possible D gene TRBD2, 7 bases. Germline V gene data show CDR1 as MGHDK and CDR2 as SYGVNS. The CDR3 is made up of 15 amino acids. The ends were cut back, 2 bases at V and 5 bases at J, with 14 bases in the middle. The CDR3 DNA reads TGTGCCAGCAGTGAAGGGAGGGCAGGGGAAGATACGCAGTATTTT. Translation gives CASSEGRAGEDTQYF.

The chain joins TRBV14 to TRBJ2-1; D gene unclear. CDR3 size: 15 residues. V was shortened by 3 bases and J by 0 bases, with 9 bases between the two germline ends. The germline CDR1 and CDR2 sequences are SGHDN and FVKESK. The CDR3, as DNA: TGTGCCAGCAGCCATCCAGGTAGCTCCTACAATGAGCAGTTCTTC. Translating it yields CASSHPGSSYNEQFF. Full variable domain (rest looked up from reference TRBV14 and TRBJ2-1): EAGVTQFPSHSVIEKGQTVTLRCDPISGHDNLYWYRRVMGKEIKFLLHFVKESKQDESGMPNNRFLAERTGGTYSTLKVQPAELEDSGVYFCASSHPGSSYNEQFFGPGTRLTVL.

This clonotype was seen a handful of times. The chain combines TRBV20-1 with TRBJ2-1; possible D gene TRBD2, 6 bases. Germline CDR1 and CDR2: DFQATT and SNEGSKA (reference sequence). This CDR3 is built from 13 residues. Trimming removed 6 bases from V and 4 bases from J, with 13 bases in between. The CDR3 nucleotides are TGCAGTGCAGAAGGACTAAATTACAATGAGCAGTTCTTC. It is translated as CSAEGLNYNEQFF.

The J gene is TRBJ2-7, the V gene TRBV20-1, with D possibly called TRBD1 or TRBD2 (5 bases each). The germline gives CDR1 DFQATT, CDR2 SNEGSKA (reference sequence). The CDR3 has 14 residues. V gave up 4 bases and J gave up 0 bases, with 13 bases separating them. The CDR3 bases are TGCAGTGCTACAGGGACGCATAGCTCCTACGAGCAGTACTTC. Residues: CSATGTHSSYEQYF.